Below are 17 T cell receptor beta chains sequenced from a single sample in a study of shared clonotypes between healthy human individuals. Clones were read by immunoSEQ multiplex PCR, and TCRdb kept only the in-frame ones, dropping some. The sample yields a few hundred thousand clones, around 97% seen once. The sequenced sample consisted of naive CD4+ T cells sorted from blood. As for subset: CD45RA+ positively selected. These receptors came from a woman in her 30s in good health.

The V gene is TRBV11-2, the J gene TRBJ2-5, with a possible D match to TRBD1 (6 bases). The DNA matches TRBJ2-7 better at its end, which makes the J call doubtful. This CDR3 has 14 residues. In germline, CDR1 is SGHAT, CDR2 FQNNGV. CDR3 bases: TGTGCCAGCAGACGAACAGGGAGCTCCTACGAGCAGTACTTC. This codes for CASRRTGSSYEQYF.

The gene calls are TRBV5-1 and TRBJ2-2, with D perhaps TRBD1 or TRBD2 (6 bases each). V dropped 7 bases and J dropped 2 bases, with 18 bases sitting between them. Germline lookup yields CDR1 SGHRS and CDR2 YFSETQ. This CDR3 comprises 16 residues. The CDR3 here is CASRRGWEPNTGELFF. CDR3 nucleotide sequence: TGCGCCAGCCGGAGGGGGTGGGAGCCTAACACCGGGGAGCTGTTTTTT.

The V gene is TRBV7-9, the J gene TRBJ2-7; weak D call: TRBD2 (6 bases). The CDR3 contains 16 residues. Trimming cost V 4 bases and J 6 bases, with 22 bases left between them. Germline CDR1 reads SEHNR; CDR2 reads FQNEAQ (reference sequence). CDR3 bases: TGTGCCAGCAGCTCGTCTAGCGCCCCCCAAGGGCCCGAGCAGTACTTC. Its translation is CASSSSSAPQGPEQYF.

This chain links TRBV5-1 with TRBJ1-5; possible D gene TRBD1, 5 bases. The CDR3 is 14 amino acids. Deletions cut 1 base from V and 9 bases from J, with 14 bases between. Germline assignment: CDR1 SGHRS and CDR2 YFSETQ. CDR3 sequence reads: CASSLWGEAAPQHF. CDR3 coding DNA: TGCGCCAGCAGCTTGTGGGGGGAGGCTGCGCCCCAGCATTTT. The full variable domain, completed using reference TRBV5-1 and TRBJ1-5, is KAGVTQTPRYLIKTRGQQVTLSCSPISGHRSVSWYQQTPGQGLQFLFEYFSETQRNKGNFPGRFSGRQFSNSRSEMNVSTLELGDSALYLCASSLWGEAAPQHFGDGTRLSIL.

The chain combines TRBV7-2 with TRBJ1-1; no reliable D call. Per the germline V gene, CDR1 is SGHTA and CDR2 is FQGNSA. The CDR3 has 15 amino acids. Trimming stripped 5 bases from V and 4 bases from J, with 17 bases between. This chain's CDR3 is CASSLDPRPPTEAFF. CDR3 bases: TGTGCCAGCAGCCTGGACCCTCGTCCCCCCACTGAAGCTTTCTTT.

The chain uses TRBV19 and TRBJ2-3, with a tentative D call TRBD2 (5 bases). This CDR3 is built from 17 residues. Per the germline V gene, CDR1 is LNHDA and CDR2 is SQIVND (reference sequence). V dropped 6 bases and J dropped 2 bases, with 21 bases sitting between them. CDR3 sequence (DNA): TGTGCCAGTAGCCCCTTACAGCGGAAGCCCTCCACAGATACGCAGTATTTT. Residues: CASSPLQRKPSTDTQYF.

The rearrangement links TRBV28 to TRBJ1-2; D remains unclear. V lost 5 bases and J 5 bases, leaving 12 bases between the germline ends. Germline V CDR1 and CDR2: MDHEN, SYDVKM. The CDR3 is 13 amino acids. CDR3 loop: CASSVVGWYGYTF. CDR3 sequence (DNA): TGTGCCAGCAGTGTGGTGGGTTGGTATGGCTACACCTTC.

This clone was seen a single time. The chain joins TRBV5-5 to TRBJ2-2; 9 bases line up with TRBD2. The J segment lost 4 bases and the V segment lost 1 base, leaving 8 bases of the junction unmatched. This CDR3 spans 17 amino acids. The germline gives CDR1 SGHKS, CDR2 YYEKEE (reference sequence). CDR3: CASSLTPGLAATGELFF. The CDR3, as DNA: TGTGCCAGCAGCTTGACCCCGGGACTAGCCGCCACCGGGGAGCTGTTTTTT. Full variable domain (rest looked up from reference TRBV5-5 and TRBJ2-2): DAGVTQSPTHLIKTRGQQVTLRCSPISGHKSVSWYQQVLGQGPQFIFQYYEKEERGRGNFPDRFSARQFPNYSSELNVNALLLGDSALYLCASSLTPGLAATGELFFGEGSRLTVL.

The V gene is TRBV6-4, the J gene TRBJ1-2; unclear D gene. Germline values: CDR1 MRHNA, CDR2 SNTAGT. The CDR3 has 18 amino acids. The V gene lost 0 bases and the J gene lost 4 bases, with 21 bases spanning the gap. The CDR3 is CASSDSIGSGTDLYGYTF. The CDR3 DNA reads TGTGCCAGCAGTGACTCGATAGGTTCCGGAACAGACCTCTATGGCTACACCTTC.

This clone was detected a few times. The chain uses TRBV13 and TRBJ2-7; weak D call: TRBD1 (6 bases). There are 13 residues in the CDR3. V was clipped by 4 bases and J by 7 bases, with 14 bases between them. Per the germline V gene, CDR1 is PRHDT and CDR2 is FYEKMQ (reference sequence). CDR3 nucleotide sequence: TGTGCCAGCAGCTCCCAGGGGCGGATAGAGCAGTACTTC. Translated, it gives CASSSQGRIEQYF.

This clone was seen a handful of times. The gene calls are TRBV5-1 and TRBJ1-1; a possible D gene is TRBD1 (5 bases). Germline loops: CDR1 SGHRS, CDR2 YFSETQ. Trimming shortened V by 4 bases and J by 1 base, and 17 bases separated the two germline ends. The CDR3 length is 16 residues. The CDR3 loop reads CASSQNAGTPNTEAFF. CDR3 DNA: TGCGCCAGCAGCCAAAACGCCGGGACGCCGAACACTGAAGCTTTCTTT.

The chain links TRBV28 to TRBJ1-1; D remains unclear. Trimming left V 6 bases short and J 8 bases short, with 13 bases between. The CDR3 sequence is 12 residues long. In germline, CDR1 is MDHEN, CDR2 SYDVKM. The CDR3 region is CASSLSVREAFF. As DNA, the CDR3 is TGTGCCAGCAGCCTCTCGGTTAGAGAAGCTTTCTTT.

The chain uses TRBV5-1 and TRBJ2-2, with a tentative D call TRBD2 (6 bases). Deletions cut 5 bases from V and 8 bases from J, with 10 bases between. CDR1 and CDR2 (germline): SGHRS, YFSETQ. The CDR3 loop spans 12 amino acids. The CDR3 DNA follows: TGCGCCAGCAGGAGGGCGGGAGGGGAGCTGTTTTTT. Amino acid sequence: CASRRAGGELFF.

The chain is built from TRBV6-1 and TRBJ2-5; 7 bases match TRBD1. The germline CDR1 and CDR2 sequences are MNHNS and SASEGT. This CDR3 spans 14 amino acids. V lost 6 bases to trimming and J lost 4 bases; unmatched junction nucleotides: 8. The CDR3 DNA is TGTGCCAGCAGAAACGGGGACAGCGGAGAGACCCAGTACTTC. Its translation is CASRNGDSGETQYF.

This clone appeared a single time. The chain carries TRBV5-6 and TRBJ2-5; maybe TRBD2 (5 bases). CDR1 is SGHDT, CDR2 YYEEEE, per germline. CDR3 length: 13 amino acids. V was pared by 1 base and J by 5 bases, with 9 bases between. The CDR3, as DNA: TGTGCCAGCAGCTTGACTAGTCAGGAGACCCAGTACTTC. Translated: CASSLTSQETQYF.

This clone was observed a handful of times. The chain uses TRBV10-1 and TRBJ2-7; D remains ambiguous. In germline, CDR1 is WNHNN, CDR2 SYGVQD (reference sequence). The CDR3 spans 13 residues. V gave up 2 bases and J gave up 5 bases, with 10 bases separating them. The CDR3 region is CASSEKGPDEQYF. The CDR3 DNA reads TGCGCCAGCAGTGAGAAGGGCCCGGACGAGCAGTACTTC.

This rearrangement joins TRBV9 to TRBJ1-3; D call uncertain. CDR1 and CDR2 from the germline V gene are SGDLS and YYNGEE. This CDR3 spans 14 amino acids. With 3 bases removed from V and 0 bases from J, the gap between germline ends came to 7 bases. CDR3: CASSATLSGNTIYF. The CDR3 region has the DNA TGTGCCAGCAGCGCCACCCTCTCTGGAAACACCATATATTTT.